The source of this T cell receptor beta chain is a study of shared clonotypes between healthy human individuals. Measured with immunoSEQ multiplex PCR; TCRdb has only the in-frame clones, and not every one. In the table there are some 200,000 clones, over 50% of which are singletons. The CDR3 has 15 amino acids. V was cut by 0 bases and J by 3 bases, with 9 bases left in between. Germline CDR1 is WSHSY and CDR2 is SAAADI. This receptor was obtained from a man aged 25 to 45 in good health. Material for sequencing was memory CD4+ T cells sorted from blood. The subset: CD45RA-negative fraction. The rearrangement uses TRBV10-2 and TRBJ1-5, with D possibly being TRBD1 (6 bases). The CDR3 reads CASSESRGVNQPQHF. CDR3 coding DNA: TGCGCCAGCAGTGAGTCGAGGGGGGTCAATCAGCCCCAGCATTTT.